The source of this T cell receptor beta chain is a study of blood T cell repertoires in COVID-19. Study at large: Researchers got acute and convalescent COVID-19 samples from the United States, Italy and Spain. Sample material is recorded as cDNA or gDNA derived from T cells, B-cell-depleted T cells, or PBMCs.

Original data processing: Quantification of nucleated cells was approximated via reference gene primer amplification. Clones were sequenced by immunoSEQ multiplex PCR, and TCRdb holds only the in-frame ones, with some missing. V and J calls plus clone size are reproduced from that table; the DNA served to infer D and trimming. This table has 250,000 to 300,000 clones, under 90% appearing once. The CDR3 runs to 16 residues. Germline CDR1 ENHRY, CDR2 SYGVKD. The V gene lost 5 bases and the J gene lost 0 bases, with 14 bases spanning the gap. Sequences were obtained from peripheral blood. The rearrangement uses TRBV10-3 and TRBJ1-5; a possible D gene is TRBD1 (6 bases). The TCR comes from a woman aged 40-49 years who had recovered from COVID-19. Here the CDR3 reads CAISRGGRVSNQPQHF. For the CDR3, the DNA is TGTGCCATCAGTAGGGGGGGGAGGGTTAGCAATCAGCCCCAGCATTTT.